The next 6 T cell receptor beta chains were all read from a single sample in a study of cytomegalovirus exposure and HLA in healthy donors. With 60 Vbeta and 13 Jbeta primers, the PCR was carried out. TCRdb's table, derived via immunoSEQ multiplex PCR, lists solely in-frame clones and lacks some. Here the sample spans some 150,000 clones, approximately 70% being singletons. The specimen sequenced was PBMCs. These receptor sequences come from a human donor in good health.

This CDR3 reads CASSLSSGRTSDTQYF. The CDR3 DNA sequence: TGTGCCAGCAGTTTAAGTAGCGGGAGAACGTCAGATACGCAGTATTTT. This chain joins TRBV27 and TRBJ2-3, with TRBD2 matching over 9 bases. This CDR3 spans 16 amino acids. The V and J ends lost 2 bases and 4 bases, in that order; junction bases with no gene match: 7. Looked up from germline, CDR1 is MNHEY and CDR2 is SMNVEV (reference sequence).

The gene calls are TRBV6-1 and TRBJ2-3; TRBD1 matches at 9 bases. The CDR3 has 13 amino acids. The germline V gene encodes CDR1 MNHNS and CDR2 SASEGT. The CDR3 nucleotides read TGTGGAATCGGGGACAGGGAGACAGATACGCAGTATTTT. Translating gives CGIGDRETDTQYF.

The rearrangement links TRBV5-4 to TRBJ1-3; D unresolved. The CDR3 has 11 residues. Trimming took 4 bases from V and 12 from J, leaving 11 bases between them. Germline V gives CDR1 SGHNT, CDR2 YYREEE (reference sequence). The CDR3 DNA is TGTGCCAGCAGCGACTTAAATCACATATATTTT. This gives the protein CASSDLNHIYF.

This chain uses TRBV28 with TRBJ1-2; 8 positions match TRBD1. V lost 8 bases to trimming and J lost 5 bases; unmatched junction nucleotides: 7. CDR1 and CDR2 from the germline V gene are MDHEN and SYDVKM. The CDR3 has 13 residues. CDR3 in DNA: TGTGCCAGCGGAGCCGGGACAGGTTATGGCTACACCTTC. This codes for CASGAGTGYGYTF.

This sequence joins TRBV27 and TRBJ2-2; D may be TRBD1 (8 bases). The CDR3 has 15 residues. Germline V gene data show CDR1 as MNHEY and CDR2 as SMNVEV (reference sequence). Deletions cut 6 bases from V and 5 bases from J, with 16 bases between. The CDR3 DNA reads TGTGCCAGCAGACTAGCGACAGGGGTAACCGGGGAGCTGTTTTTT. Residues: CASRLATGVTGELFF.

The CDR3 DNA is TGTGCCAGCACCGGGACAGGGATCTACAATGAGCAGTTCTTC. This translates into CASTGTGIYNEQFF. J is TRBJ2-1 and V is TRBV2, with 9 bases identical to TRBD1. This CDR3 contains 14 residues. Per the germline V gene, CDR1 is SNHLY and CDR2 is FYNNEI. With V trimmed by 7 bases and J by 3 bases, 4 bases remained unmatched. Based on the CDR3 plus reference TRBV2 and TRBJ2-1, the full variable domain is EPEVTQTPSHQVTQMGQEVILRCVPISNHLYFYWYRQILGQKVEFLVSFYNNEISEKSEIFDDQFSVERPDGSNFTLKIRSTKLEDSAMYFCASTGTGIYNEQFFGPGTRLTVL.